The 7 T cell receptor beta chains given below trace back to one sample, sequenced in a study of identifying expanded T cells in peripheral blood. The method was immunoSEQ multiplex PCR; TCRdb's version includes in-frame clones alone and lacks a portion of them. The table lists 90,000 to 110,000 clones, about 87% of them singletons. The material sequenced was blood. All receptors come from a person aged 18 to 75 in good health.

This chain joins TRBV5-1 and TRBJ1-3; D unclear. V lost 0 bases, J lost 6 bases, and 13 bases lay in between. The CDR3 is made up of 15 amino acids. Germline V lookup: CDR1 SGHRS, CDR2 YFSETQ. This chain's CDR3 is CASSLGPGLSNTIYF. The CDR3 region has the DNA TGCGCCAGCAGCTTGGGGCCAGGACTTTCAAACACCATATATTTT.

This sequence joins TRBV7-6 and TRBJ2-2; TRBD2 is a possible D gene (6 bases). Per germline, CDR1 SGHVS and CDR2 FNYEAQ. Trimming pared 3 bases from V and 4 bases from J, leaving 12 bases between. This CDR3 comprises 15 residues. Here the CDR3 reads CASSFGGASTGELFF. The CDR3 DNA sequence: TGTGCCAGCAGCTTTGGCGGGGCATCCACCGGGGAGCTGTTTTTT.

J is TRBJ2-5 and V is TRBV5-4; 9 bases line up with TRBD1. V shed 4 bases and J 4 bases; nucleotides not matched to a gene: 5. Germline loops: CDR1 SGHNT, CDR2 YYREEE (reference sequence). This CDR3 region has 14 residues. CDR3 DNA: TGTGCCAGCAGCATGGGACAGGGCTTAGAGACCCAGTACTTC. Amino acid sequence: CASSMGQGLETQYF.

This chain connects TRBV7-9 to TRBJ2-1; the match to TRBD2 covers 13 bases. J lost 5 bases, V lost 2 bases, and 3 bases had no gene match. CDR1 SEHNR and CDR2 FQNEAQ come from the germline V gene (reference sequence). The CDR3 length is 16 residues. The CDR3 spells CASSLRLAGGDNEQFF. In DNA form, the CDR3 reads TGTGCCAGCAGCTTAAGACTAGCGGGGGGAGACAATGAGCAGTTCTTC.

J is TRBJ2-1 and V is TRBV5-6; D gene unclear. Germline CDR1 is SGHDT and CDR2 is YYEEEE. The CDR3 runs to 15 residues. Trimming cost V 5 bases and J 0 bases, with 12 bases left between them. CDR3 DNA sequence: TGTGCCAGCAGGGCCCCAAGGACCTCCTACAATGAGCAGTTCTTC. Translating gives CASRAPRTSYNEQFF.

The rearrangement uses TRBV6-1 and TRBJ1-4; D is unresolved. V dropped 4 bases and J dropped 7 bases, with 10 bases sitting between them. CDR1 is MNHNS, CDR2 SASEGT, per germline. CDR3 length: 13 residues. The DNA for the CDR3 is TGTGCCAGCAGTGTTCGAGTTCGTGAAAAACTGTTTTTT. Translating gives CASSVRVREKLFF.

This clone was observed once. The J gene is TRBJ2-3, the V gene TRBV5-1; TRBD2 is a possible D gene (6 bases). The CDR3 is made up of 13 amino acids. V lost 4 bases to trimming and J lost 1 base, with 7 bases between them. CDR1 is SGHRS and CDR2 is YFSETQ in the germline V gene. The CDR3 sequence: CASSPGGTDTQYF. The CDR3 DNA reads as TGCGCCAGCAGCCCGGGGGGCACAGATACGCAGTATTTT. The full variable domain, its missing parts supplied by reference TRBV5-1 and TRBJ2-3, is KAGVTQTPRYLIKTRGQQVTLSCSPISGHRSVSWYQQTPGQGLQFLFEYFSETQRNKGNFPGRFSGRQFSNSRSEMNVSTLELGDSALYLCASSPGGTDTQYFGPGTRLTVL.